These 20 T cell receptor beta chains originate from one sample sequenced in a study of cytomegalovirus exposure and HLA in healthy donors. It was with 60 Vbeta and 13 Jbeta primers that the PCR ran. The repertoire was sequenced with immunoSEQ multiplex PCR; TCRdb's copy has only in-frame clones and lacks some. The sample records 170,000 or so clones, about 80% being singletons. The sample taken for sequencing was PBMCs. The receptors were gathered from a woman aged 50 to 60 in good health and CMV-seronegative.

The chain combines TRBV7-9 with TRBJ2-1, with 11 bases aligning to TRBD1. Trimming removed 5 bases from V and 7 bases from J; junction bases left unmatched: 10. Germline V lookup: CDR1 SEHNR, CDR2 FQNEAQ (reference sequence). The CDR3 extends over 16 amino acids. The CDR3 loop reads CASSQKPGQGVNEQFF. For the CDR3, the DNA is TGTGCCAGCAGCCAAAAGCCGGGACAGGGGGTTAATGAGCAGTTCTTC.

The chain employs TRBV28 and TRBJ1-5; possible D gene TRBD1, 5 bases. The V gene's germline CDR1 is MDHEN and CDR2 SYDVKM. The CDR3 has 13 residues. V lost 2 bases and J lost 11, with 13 bases in between. The CDR3 DNA reads as TGTGCCAGCAGTTTAGGGGGGTGGGCAGCCCAGCATTTT. Amino acids: CASSLGGWAAQHF.

For this clone: At one of its ends the junction is not consistent with the germline gene, which may arise from a read error. The chain carries TRBV11-2 and TRBJ2-1; 8 bases line up with TRBD2. The germline V gene encodes CDR1 SGHAT and CDR2 FQNNGV. The CDR3 loop spans 17 amino acids. DNA of the CDR3: TGTGCCAGCAGCTTAGCGGGAGGGCCCATTTCCTACGATGAGCAGTTCTTC. It codes for CASSLAGGPISYDEQFF.

This chain uses TRBV29-1 with TRBJ2-5, with D maybe TRBD1 (6 bases). The CDR3 sequence is 12 residues long. V was cut by 6 bases and J by 5 bases, with 13 bases left in between. Germline CDR1 is SQVTM and CDR2 is ANQGSEA. DNA for the CDR3: TGCAGCGTAGCAGGGGATTGGGAGACCCAGTACTTC. It specifies CSVAGDWETQYF.

About this clone: Sequence at one end of the junction differs from germline and may be a read error. The rearrangement links TRBV25-1 to TRBJ2-7; 16 positions agree with TRBD2. This CDR3 is 17 amino acids long. CDR1 and CDR2 (germline): MGHDK, SYGVNS. CDR3 sequence: CASRGLAGGTRSYKQYF. DNA for the CDR3: TGTGCCAGCAGGGGACTAGCGGGGGGGACCCGCTCCTACAAGCAGTACTTC.

CDR3 DNA: TGTGCCAGCAGTTTGTCAGTGAACACTGAAGCTTTCTTT. Its protein product is CASSLSVNTEAFF. The V call is TRBV27, the J call TRBJ1-1; no firm D call. CDR1 MNHEY and CDR2 SMNVEV come from the germline V gene (reference sequence). The CDR3 sequence is 13 residues long. V was shortened by 3 bases and J by 0 bases, with 5 bases between the two germline ends.

The sample holds one count of this clone. The genes are TRBV5-1 and TRBJ2-2, with TRBD2 matching 10 bases. There are 18 residues in the CDR3. Per germline, CDR1 SGHRS and CDR2 YFSETQ. Trimming at V came to 4 bases and at J to 2 bases, leaving 11 bases not matched to a gene. In DNA, the CDR3 is TGCGCCAGCAGCCGGAACCTAGCGGGGGCCGCAAACACCGGGGAGCTGTTTTTT. It translates to CASSRNLAGAANTGELFF.

On this clone itself: Other nucleotide sequences from this sample produce the same CDR3. The chain couples TRBV28 to TRBJ1-1; D is undetermined. Germline loops: CDR1 MDHEN, CDR2 SYDVKM. The V end was cut by 4 bases, the J end by 1 base, with 7 bases between. CDR3 size: 13 residues. CDR3 nucleotide sequence: TGTGCCAGCAGTTCCGGTCAGAACACTGAAGCTTTCTTT. Translation gives CASSSGQNTEAFF.

This clone was recorded a few times. The chain combines TRBV28 with TRBJ1-1; unclear D gene. CDR1 and CDR2 from the germline V gene are MDHEN and SYDVKM. V was cut by 2 bases and J by 4 bases, with 11 bases left in between. This CDR3 is 14 amino acids long. The CDR3 coding sequence is TGTGCCAGCAGTTTAGTGGGCTTGGGCACTGAAGCTTTCTTT. Encoded protein: CASSLVGLGTEAFF.

This sequence joins TRBV5-1 and TRBJ2-3, with D tentatively TRBD1 (6 bases). This CDR3 spans 14 amino acids. V was cut by 6 bases and J by 2 bases, with 13 bases left in between. Germline CDR1 and CDR2: SGHRS and YFSETQ. CDR3 region: CASTPGQSTDTQYF. The CDR3 coding sequence is TGCGCCAGCACCCCAGGACAGTCCACAGATACGCAGTATTTT.

The rearrangement uses TRBV21-1 and TRBJ2-1; TRBD2, the table's D call, was not compared with the DNA. TRBV21-1 is given as a pseudogene. The CDR3 length is 16 residues. CDR3 residues: CASSKGAGGPGNEQFF. CDR3 bases: TGTGCCAGCAGCAAAGGGGCGGGAGGGCCGGGGAATGAGCAGTTCTTC.

The rearrangement uses TRBV27 and TRBJ2-5, with D tentatively TRBD1 (6 bases). V lost 2 bases and J 5 bases, leaving 15 bases between the germline ends. Germline CDR1 reads MNHEY; CDR2 reads SMNVEV (reference sequence). The CDR3 length is 15 residues. In DNA, the CDR3 is TGTGCCAGCAGTTTACGGACAGCGTCAGGCGAGACCCAGTACTTC. This encodes CASSLRTASGETQYF.

In its sample, this clone was seen a few times. The V gene is TRBV9, the J gene TRBJ2-7, with D unresolved. CDR3 length: 13 residues. With 2 bases removed from V and 5 bases from J, the gap between germline ends came to 11 bases. Germline values: CDR1 SGDLS, CDR2 YYNGEE. As DNA, the CDR3 is TGTGCCAGCAGCGTCCACGGGTTCGACGAGCAGTACTTC. Its protein is CASSVHGFDEQYF.

The rearrangement joins TRBV28 to TRBJ2-7, with TRBD2 identical over 8 bases. Germline CDR1 and CDR2: MDHEN and SYDVKM. The CDR3 extends over 14 amino acids. The trim removed 2 bases at V and 4 bases at J, leaving 4 bases unmatched. The CDR3 DNA is TGTGCCAGCAGTTTACCGGAGCGGGGGTACGAGCAGTACTTC. This codes for CASSLPERGYEQYF.

The rearrangement uses TRBV30 and TRBJ2-1; D is perhaps TRBD2 (5 bases). Trimming took 4 bases from V and 0 from J, leaving 10 bases between them. The length of the CDR3 is 14 residues. CDR1 GTSNPN and CDR2 SVGIG come from the germline V gene (reference sequence). CDR3 in amino acids: CAWKRKSSYNEQFF. DNA of the CDR3: TGTGCCTGGAAGCGGAAGAGCTCCTACAATGAGCAGTTCTTC.

The rearrangement links TRBV6-6 to TRBJ2-2; D gene unclear. Germline-derived CDR1 and CDR2 are MNHNY and SVGAGI (reference sequence). The ends were cut back, 2 bases at V and 5 bases at J, with 6 bases in the middle. CDR3 size: 13 residues. The CDR3 loop is CASSYSVTGELFF. The CDR3 DNA follows: TGTGCCAGCAGTTACAGCGTGACCGGGGAGCTGTTTTTT.

V and J are TRBV28 and TRBJ2-1, with TRBD2 matching over 13 bases. Germline lookup yields CDR1 MDHEN and CDR2 SYDVKM. The CDR3 is made up of 17 amino acids. J was trimmed by 4 bases and V by 6 bases; bases with no gene match: 9. In nucleotides, the CDR3 is TGTGCCAGCAGCCAACATCGGACTAGCGGGAGATACAATGAGCAGTTCTTC. This translates into CASSQHRTSGRYNEQFF.

The V gene is TRBV4-3, the J gene TRBJ1-1; D gene uncertain. The V gene lost 0 bases and the J gene lost 1 base, with 12 bases spanning the gap. CDR1 is LGHNA and CDR2 is YSLEER in the germline V gene. This CDR3 comprises 16 residues. The CDR3 nucleotides are TGCGCCAGCAGCCAAGATCCCTCGAATAGGAACACTGAAGCTTTCTTT. It translates to CASSQDPSNRNTEAFF.

The CDR3 nucleotides read TGTGCCAGCGCCAGCGGGGGGGCGCTAAATGAGCAGTTCTTC. This encodes CASASGGALNEQFF. The chain is built from TRBV5-4 and TRBJ2-1; 10 bases fit TRBD2. There are 14 residues in the CDR3. Germline CDR1 is SGHNT and CDR2 is YYREEE (reference sequence). Germline trimming cut 7 bases from V and 7 bases from J; bases unmatched to any gene: 8.

This chain joins TRBV5-5 and TRBJ2-2; D unresolved. Germline-derived CDR1 and CDR2 are SGHKS and YYEKEE (reference sequence). Trimming stripped 3 bases from V and 3 bases from J, with 3 bases between. CDR3 size: 12 residues. The DNA of the CDR3 is TGTGCCAGCAGCTACTACACCGGGGAGCTGTTTTTT. This translates into CASSYYTGELFF.